The clone carrying this TCR beta chain was seen a few times. The CDR3 totals 12 residues. The germline V gene has CDR1 DFQATT and CDR2 SNEGSKA (reference sequence). With 6 bases removed from V and 6 bases from J, the gap between germline ends came to 12 bases. The record originates from a study of T cells in Graves' hyperthyroidism and ophthalmopathy. Study overall: Initial diagnosis, before any treatment, was when peripheral blood was collected.

Authors of the study amplified TCR beta CDR3 regions from RNA transcripts. First-round RT-PCR targeting the TCR CDR3 was performed with the HTBI primer set. TCRdb independently ran MiXCR on the multiplex PCR reads; one entry per CDR3 protein. The data contain a few hundred thousand distinct CDR3 sequences, less than 25% of them seen just once; the ten biggest clones take up more than 20%. The sequencing sample was made of blood. The sequence derives from a man younger than 30 with Graves' hyperthyroidism. The gene calls are TRBV20-1 and TRBJ1-5, with no clear D. The CDR3 loop reads CSAELVGQPQHF. In DNA, the CDR3 is TGCAGTGCAGAACTAGTGGGTCAGCCCCAGCATTTT.